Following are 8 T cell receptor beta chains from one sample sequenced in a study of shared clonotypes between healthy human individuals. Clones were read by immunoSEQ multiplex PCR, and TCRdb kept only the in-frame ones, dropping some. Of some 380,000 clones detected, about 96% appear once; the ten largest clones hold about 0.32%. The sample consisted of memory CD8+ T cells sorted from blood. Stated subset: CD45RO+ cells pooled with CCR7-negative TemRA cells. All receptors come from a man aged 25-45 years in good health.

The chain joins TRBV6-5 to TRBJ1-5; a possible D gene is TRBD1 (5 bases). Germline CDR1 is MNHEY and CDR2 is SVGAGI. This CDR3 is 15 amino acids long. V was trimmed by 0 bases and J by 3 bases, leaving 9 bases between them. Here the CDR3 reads CASSYSGRPNQPQHF. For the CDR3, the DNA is TGTGCCAGCAGTTACTCGGGACGGCCCAATCAGCCCCAGCATTTT.

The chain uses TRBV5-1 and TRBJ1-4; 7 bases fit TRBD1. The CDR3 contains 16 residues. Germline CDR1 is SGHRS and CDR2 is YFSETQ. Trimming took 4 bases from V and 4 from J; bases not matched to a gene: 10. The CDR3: CASSQRSGTDNEKLFF. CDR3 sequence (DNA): TGCGCCAGCAGCCAACGCTCCGGGACAGATAATGAAAAACTGTTTTTT. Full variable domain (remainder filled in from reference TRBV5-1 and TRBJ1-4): KAGVTQTPRYLIKTRGQQVTLSCSPISGHRSVSWYQQTPGQGLQFLFEYFSETQRNKGNFPGRFSGRQFSNSRSEMNVSTLELGDSALYLCASSQRSGTDNEKLFFGSGTQLSVL.

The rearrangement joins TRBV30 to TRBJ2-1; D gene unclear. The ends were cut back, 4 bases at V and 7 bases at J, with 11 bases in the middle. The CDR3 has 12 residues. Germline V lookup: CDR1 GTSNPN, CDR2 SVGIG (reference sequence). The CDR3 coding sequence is TGTGCCTGGACTACTCGCTGGAATGAGCAGTTCTTC. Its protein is CAWTTRWNEQFF.

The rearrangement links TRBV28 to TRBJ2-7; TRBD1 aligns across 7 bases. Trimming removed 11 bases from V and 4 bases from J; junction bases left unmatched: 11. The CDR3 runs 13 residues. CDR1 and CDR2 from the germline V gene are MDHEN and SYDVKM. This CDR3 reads CAASSDRPYEQYF. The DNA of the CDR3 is TGTGCCGCCAGCTCGGACAGGCCTTACGAGCAGTACTTC.

DNA of the CDR3: TGTGCCAGCAGCTATGACAGGGAGTTTTGGTATTTT. This translates into CASSYDREFWYF. This chain links TRBV5-5 with TRBJ2-3; 7 bases align to TRBD1. The CDR3 is 12 residues long. Germline V gives CDR1 SGHKS, CDR2 YYEKEE (reference sequence). V shed 3 bases, J shed 14 bases, and the junction held 9 bases outside the gene matches. The complete variable domain, with remaining parts taken from reference TRBV5-5 and TRBJ2-3, reads DAGVTQSPTHLIKTRGQQVTLRCSPISGHKSVSWYQQVLGQGPQFIFQYYEKEERGRGNFPDRFSARQFPNYSSELNVNALLLGDSALYLCASSYDREFWYFGPGTRLTVL.

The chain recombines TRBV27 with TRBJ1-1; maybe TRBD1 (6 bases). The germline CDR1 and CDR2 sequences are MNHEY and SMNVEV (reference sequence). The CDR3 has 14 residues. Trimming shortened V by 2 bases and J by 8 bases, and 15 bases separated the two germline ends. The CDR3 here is CASSLRQGRREAFF. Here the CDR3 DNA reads TGTGCCAGCAGTTTACGGCAGGGGCGAAGGGAAGCTTTCTTT.

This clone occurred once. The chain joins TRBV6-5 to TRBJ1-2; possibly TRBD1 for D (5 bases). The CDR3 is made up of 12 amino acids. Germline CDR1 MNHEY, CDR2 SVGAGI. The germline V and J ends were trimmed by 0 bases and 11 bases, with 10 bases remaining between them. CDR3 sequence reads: CASSYSSGGYTF. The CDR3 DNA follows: TGTGCCAGCAGTTACTCGAGTGGGGGTTACACCTTC.

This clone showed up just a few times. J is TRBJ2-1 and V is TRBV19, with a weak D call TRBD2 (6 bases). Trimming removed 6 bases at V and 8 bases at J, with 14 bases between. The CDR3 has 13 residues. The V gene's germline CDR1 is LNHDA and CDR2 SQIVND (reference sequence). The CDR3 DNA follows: TGTGCCAGTAGCTGGCGGAGGGGCTATGAGCAGTTCTTC. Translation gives CASSWRRGYEQFF.